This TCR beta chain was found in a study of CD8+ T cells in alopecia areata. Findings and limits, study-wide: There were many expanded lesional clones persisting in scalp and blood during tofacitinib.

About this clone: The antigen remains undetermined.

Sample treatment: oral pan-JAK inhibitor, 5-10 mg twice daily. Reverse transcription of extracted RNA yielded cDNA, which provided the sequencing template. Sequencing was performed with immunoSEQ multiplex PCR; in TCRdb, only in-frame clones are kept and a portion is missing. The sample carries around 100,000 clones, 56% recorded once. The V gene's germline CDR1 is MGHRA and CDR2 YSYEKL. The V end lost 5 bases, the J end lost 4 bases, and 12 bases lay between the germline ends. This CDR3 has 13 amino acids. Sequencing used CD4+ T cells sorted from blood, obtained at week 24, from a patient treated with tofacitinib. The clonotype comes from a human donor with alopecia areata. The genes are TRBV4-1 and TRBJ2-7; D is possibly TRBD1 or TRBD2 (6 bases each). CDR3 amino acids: CASSSQGGYEQYF. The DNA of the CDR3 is TGCGCCAGCAGCTCACAGGGAGGATACGAGCAGTACTTC.